This passage covers 6 T cell receptor beta chains from one sample sequenced in a study of T cells in Graves' hyperthyroidism and ophthalmopathy. Amplified regions were TCR beta CDR3 sequences from RNA transcripts. HTBI primers were the set used in a first-round RT-PCR of the TCR CDR3. One entry per CDR3 protein results from TCRdb running MiXCR on the multiplex PCR reads. Among 200,000 to 250,000 distinct CDR3 sequences listed, about 17% were seen once. Source material: blood. These receptors all stem from a woman aged 45-65 years with Graves' hyperthyroidism.

This clonotype came up once. The rearrangement uses TRBV7-2 and TRBJ2-7; TRBD1 matches at 8 bases. V gave up 7 bases and J gave up 2 bases; unmatched junction bases: 7. The CDR3 extends over 14 amino acids. Germline V CDR1 and CDR2: SGHTA, FQGNSA. Written as DNA, the CDR3 is TGTGCCAGCACGTCGACAGGGGAAACCTACGAGCAGTACTTC. This sequence encodes CASTSTGETYEQYF.

This clonotype occurred many times. This sequence joins TRBV28 and TRBJ2-1; D gene ambiguous. The germline V gene encodes CDR1 MDHEN and CDR2 SYDVKM. The V and J ends lost 3 bases and 9 bases respectively, with 3 bases between them. This CDR3 spans 10 amino acids. In DNA, the CDR3 is TGTGCCAGCAGTTTCTGTGAGCAGTTCTTC. This encodes CASSFCEQFF. The entire variable domain, with the rest obtained from reference TRBV28 and TRBJ2-1, is as follows: DVKVTQSSRYLVKRTGEKVFLECVQDMDHENMFWYRQDPGLGLRLIYFSYDVKMKEKGDIPEGYSVSREKKERFSLILESASTNQTSMYLCASSFCEQFFGPGTRLTVL.

This clonotype was counted ten times or more. The chain links TRBV7-3 to TRBJ2-1; 8 nucleotides line up with TRBD1. Germline assignment: CDR1 SGHTA and CDR2 FQGTGA. The ends lost 5 bases at V and 8 bases at J; junction bases unmatched: 17. The CDR3 has 17 residues. As DNA, the CDR3 is TGTGCCAGCAGCCCCCACCCCGGACAGGGCAGGACGGATGAGCAGTTCTTC. Translated: CASSPHPGQGRTDEQFF.

A few counts support this clonotype. A read error may produce the germline difference seen at one junction end. The chain combines TRBV28 with TRBJ2-1; the match to TRBD2 covers 11 bases. CDR1 MDHEN and CDR2 SYDVKM come from the germline V gene. CDR3 length: 16 amino acids. CDR3 coding DNA: TGTGCCAGCAGCATTTCACTAGCGGGAGCGTACAATGAGCAGCTCTTC. It yields the protein CASSISLAGAYNEQLF. Using reference TRBV28 and TRBJ2-1 for the parts outside the CDR3, the full variable domain is DVKVTQSSRYLVKRTGEKVFLECVQDMDHENMFWYRQDPGLGLRLIYFSYDVKMKEKGDIPEGYSVSREKKERFSLILESASTNQTSMYLCASSISLAGAYNEQLFGPGTRLTVL.

Ten or more counts support this clonotype. This chain joins TRBV3-1 and TRBJ1-1; no clear D. There are 14 residues in the CDR3. V was cut by 0 bases and J by 0 bases, with 5 bases left in between. Looked up from germline, CDR1 is LGHDT and CDR2 is YNNKEL (reference sequence). CDR3 amino acids: CASSQDGVNTEAFF. The CDR3 region has the DNA TGTGCCAGCAGCCAAGATGGGGTGAACACTGAAGCTTTCTTT.

The table lists this clonotype with a few counts. The chain is built from TRBV30 and TRBJ1-4; weak D call: TRBD1 (5 bases). Germline CDR1 GTSNPN, CDR2 SVGIG (reference sequence). The ends were cut back, 0 bases at V and 4 bases at J, with 12 bases in the middle. This CDR3 is built from 15 residues. CDR3 region: CAWSVSSGYNEKLFF. DNA of the CDR3: TGTGCCTGGAGTGTATCATCAGGGTATAATGAAAAACTGTTTTTT.